The T cell receptor (beta chain) under discussion was sequenced for a study of T cell changes during pregnancy in multiple sclerosis. This CDR3 has 16 amino acids. The J segment lost 7 bases and the V segment lost 3 bases, leaving 6 bases of the junction unmatched. Germline V lookup: CDR1 SGDLS, CDR2 YYNGEE. This table comes from immunoSEQ multiplex PCR, and its TCRdb copy is limited to in-frame clones, with some not included. The sample carries tens of thousands of clones, approximately 92% recorded once. Sequencing used CD4+ T cells from peripheral blood mononuclear cells, obtained after pregnancy. The TCR sequence derives from a female donor with multiple sclerosis, enrolled in a pregnancy study. The V call is TRBV9, the J call TRBJ1-6; 11 nucleotides line up with TRBD1. The chain's CDR3 is CASSAGQGASNSPLHF. In DNA form, the CDR3 reads TGTGCCAGCAGCGCCGGACAGGGGGCCAGCAATTCACCCCTCCACTTT.